This T cell receptor beta chain was retrieved from a study of control samples from healthy donors and cancer patients. The CDR3 has 12 residues. Trimming cost V 2 bases and J 6 bases, with 8 bases left between them. Germline-derived CDR1 and CDR2 are SGHDN and FVKESK. The method was immunoSEQ multiplex PCR; TCRdb's version includes in-frame clones alone and lacks a portion of them. The sample lists 190,000 or so clones, approximately 92% occurring once. Input material: blood. The chain joins TRBV14 to TRBJ2-7; D unresolved. This clonotype was sampled from a man aged 18 to 35 in good health. CDR3 amino acids: CASSQRPREQYF. The CDR3 bases are TGTGCCAGCAGCCAACGACCTCGCGAGCAGTACTTC.